This TCR beta chain comes out of a study of blood T cell repertoires in COVID-19. Turning to the study itself: Samples came from the United States, Italy and Spain, spanning acute and convalescent COVID-19.

This clone was counted between two and nine times. Profiling relied on immunoSEQ multiplex PCR, and the TCRdb table lists in-frame clones only, not all of them. Here the sample spans about 140,000 clones, under 90% being singletons. This TCR was sampled from a human donor in a cohort sampled during active COVID-19. Specimen: peripheral blood.

The DNA for the CDR3 is TGCAGCGTTGGCCGCAGACAAGGCGTCGAGCAGTACTTC. Translating gives CSVGRRQGVEQYF. The chain recombines TRBV29-1 with TRBJ2-7; D is undetermined. CDR1 SQVTM and CDR2 ANQGSEA come from the germline V gene. Trimming cost V 4 bases and J 6 bases, with 16 bases left between them. The CDR3 loop spans 13 amino acids.